Shown below are 19 T cell receptor beta chains from a single sample sequenced in a study of shared clonotypes between healthy human individuals. CD45RO-negative, CCR7-positively selected cells formed the naive CD8 fraction, excluding terminally differentiated effector memory CD45RA+ cells. Clones were read by immunoSEQ multiplex PCR, and TCRdb kept only the in-frame ones, dropping some. The data contain about 580,000 clones, about 98% of them seen just once; the ten biggest clones take up 0.25% to 0.35%. Material for sequencing was naive CD8+ T cells sorted from blood. Receptors were obtained from a man aged 30 to 45 in good health.

J is TRBJ2-7 and V is TRBV4-3, with D possibly being TRBD1 or TRBD2 (5 bases each). The CDR3 runs 15 residues. Trimming removed 3 bases at V and 4 bases at J, with 16 bases between. Per the germline V gene, CDR1 is LGHNA and CDR2 is YSLEER. The CDR3 loop reads CASSQAGTGPYEQYF. CDR3 nucleotides: TGCGCCAGCAGCCAGGCCGGGACGGGGCCTTACGAGCAGTACTTC.

The chain uses TRBV14 and TRBJ1-1; D may be TRBD1 (5 bases). This CDR3 contains 14 residues. The germline CDR1 and CDR2 sequences are SGHDN and FVKESK. The V end was cut by 3 bases, the J end by 0 bases, with 8 bases between. This chain's CDR3 is CASSHQGMNTEAFF. DNA for the CDR3: TGTGCCAGCAGCCACCAGGGTATGAACACTGAAGCTTTCTTT.

V and J are TRBV27 and TRBJ2-1; tentative D call: TRBD1 (6 bases). The CDR3 contains 15 residues. The germline CDR1 and CDR2 sequences are MNHEY and SMNVEV (reference sequence). Trimming took off 5 bases at V and 6 bases at J, with 17 bases between the two ends. As DNA, the CDR3 is TGTGCCAGCAGTAGGATTGGACAGACTGGCAATGAGCAGTTCTTC. This codes for CASSRIGQTGNEQFF.

V usage is TRBV11-2 and J usage is TRBJ2-7; unclear D gene. This CDR3 contains 13 residues. V was cut by 3 bases and J by 2 bases, with 8 bases left in between. Per germline, CDR1 SGHAT and CDR2 FQNNGV. This CDR3 reads CASSFGLAYEQYF. The CDR3 coding sequence is TGTGCCAGCAGCTTTGGGTTAGCCTACGAGCAGTACTTC.

The genes are TRBV6-1 and TRBJ2-7; D may be TRBD2 (5 bases). Germline CDR1 and CDR2: MNHNS and SASEGT. The CDR3 is made up of 11 amino acids. DNA of the CDR3: TGTGGGACTGTGGACTCCTACGAGCAGTACTTC. Amino acids: CGTVDSYEQYF.

This chain joins TRBV27 and TRBJ2-3; D remains ambiguous. Trimming took off 5 bases at V and 5 bases at J, with 5 bases between the two ends. CDR1 MNHEY and CDR2 SMNVEV come from the germline V gene (reference sequence). The CDR3 is 11 residues long. CDR3 residues: CASSALDTQYF. The CDR3 nucleotides are TGTGCCAGCAGTGCTCTAGATACGCAGTATTTT.

The CDR3 region is CATTSVSSYNEQFF. DNA of the CDR3: TGTGCCACGACTAGCGTTAGCTCCTACAATGAGCAGTTCTTC. The J gene is TRBJ2-1, the V gene TRBV7-7; the match to TRBD2 covers 8 bases. The V segment lost 10 bases and the J segment 0 bases; nucleotides outside the gene matches: 5. The CDR3 consists of 14 residues. The germline V gene encodes CDR1 SSHAT and CDR2 FNYEAQ (reference sequence).

The rearrangement joins TRBV27 to TRBJ2-1; D perhaps matches TRBD2 (5 bases). Germline values: CDR1 MNHEY, CDR2 SMNVEV (reference sequence). Trimming removed 6 bases at V and 6 bases at J, with 12 bases between. CDR3 length equals 13 residues. The CDR3, as DNA: TGTGCCAGCAGCCCCGGGGAAATCAATGAGCAGTTCTTC. Its protein product is CASSPGEINEQFF.

The chain uses TRBV25-1 and TRBJ2-5; D is ambiguous. The CDR3 covers 10 residues. V shed 6 bases and J shed 5 bases, with 4 bases lying between them. Looked up from germline, CDR1 is MGHDK and CDR2 is SYGVNS. The CDR3 DNA is TGTGCCAGCAGAGGGGAGACCCAGTACTTC. Encoded protein: CASRGETQYF.

The gene calls are TRBV18 and TRBJ2-2, with a weak D call TRBD2 (5 bases). Germline CDR1 reads KGHSH; CDR2 reads LQKENI. Trimming took 3 bases from V and 4 from J, leaving 12 bases between them. This CDR3 has 15 residues. The CDR3 is CASSPERYPTGELFF. Written as DNA, the CDR3 is TGTGCCAGCTCACCGGAGCGGTACCCCACCGGGGAGCTGTTTTTT.

The CDR3 loop is CASSLLASGSPYEQYF. The CDR3 DNA follows: TGTGCCAGCAGTTTGCTCGCTAGCGGGAGTCCCTACGAGCAGTACTTC. V gene TRBV27 combines with J gene TRBJ2-7; 10 bases map to TRBD2. CDR1 and CDR2 (germline): MNHEY, SMNVEV (reference sequence). This CDR3 is built from 16 residues. Trimming at V came to 3 bases and at J to 2 bases, leaving 7 bases not matched to a gene.

The gene calls are TRBV2 and TRBJ2-3; D unclear. The CDR3 contains 13 residues. The V end was cut by 1 base, the J end by 1 base, with 3 bases between. CDR1 is SNHLY and CDR2 is FYNNEI in the germline V gene. CDR3 sequence (DNA): TGTGCCAGCAGTGAAGTTGGCACAGATACGCAGTATTTT. Encoded protein: CASSEVGTDTQYF. Variable domain in full (rest from reference TRBV2 and TRBJ2-3): EPEVTQTPSHQVTQMGQEVILRCVPISNHLYFYWYRQILGQKVEFLVSFYNNEISEKSEIFDDQFSVERPDGSNFTLKIRSTKLEDSAMYFCASSEVGTDTQYFGPGTRLTVL.

J is TRBJ2-2 and V is TRBV30; D gene unclear. V lost 6 bases and J lost 7, with 6 bases in between. CDR3 size: 10 residues. The V gene's germline CDR1 is GTSNPN and CDR2 SVGIG (reference sequence). CDR3 sequence: CACASGELFF. In DNA, the CDR3 is TGTGCCTGCGCTAGCGGGGAGCTGTTTTTT.

On this clone: Other DNA sequences in the sample encode the same CDR3. The chain recombines TRBV5-1 with TRBJ2-1; the D is unclear. This CDR3 has 11 residues. Germline V CDR1 and CDR2: SGHRS, YFSETQ. V dropped 0 bases and J dropped 10 bases, with 5 bases sitting between them. Written as DNA, the CDR3 is TGCGCCAGCAGCTTGGGGGTGGAGCAGTTCTTC. It translates to CASSLGVEQFF. The whole variable domain, filled in from reference TRBV5-1 and TRBJ2-1, reads KAGVTQTPRYLIKTRGQQVTLSCSPISGHRSVSWYQQTPGQGLQFLFEYFSETQRNKGNFPGRFSGRQFSNSRSEMNVSTLELGDSALYLCASSLGVEQFFGPGTRLTVL.

The V gene is TRBV5-1, the J gene TRBJ2-3; 7 bases line up with TRBD2. The V gene's germline CDR1 is SGHRS and CDR2 YFSETQ. The length of the CDR3 is 16 residues. The V gene end was trimmed by 4 bases and the J gene end by 6 bases; junction bases not matched to a gene: 14. The CDR3 DNA is TGCGCCAGCAGCCTCGGAACTAGCGAGAGTTTGGATACGCAGTATTTT. This encodes CASSLGTSESLDTQYF.

This clone was observed a single time. This chain uses TRBV29-1 with TRBJ2-7; D remains unclear. CDR3 length: 13 residues. Trimming removed 3 bases at V and 0 bases at J, with 9 bases between. The germline gives CDR1 SQVTM, CDR2 ANQGSEA. DNA of the CDR3: TGCAGCGTTGACAGCGAGAGCTCCTACGAGCAGTACTTC. The encoded protein is CSVDSESSYEQYF.

The sample holds one count of this clone. The chain recombines TRBV7-3 with TRBJ2-2; 10 bases map to TRBD2. The CDR3 is 17 residues long. Trimming removed 0 bases from V and 4 bases from J; junction bases left unmatched: 5. In germline, CDR1 is SGHTA, CDR2 FQGTGA. The CDR3 DNA reads as TGTGCCAGCAGCTTAACCTTAGCGGGAGGTAGCACCGGGGAGCTGTTTTTT. This encodes CASSLTLAGGSTGELFF.

CDR3 residues: CASSSNTGTGGRNTEAFF. Written as DNA, the CDR3 is TGTGCCAGCAGCTCCAATACCGGGACAGGGGGCCGAAACACTGAAGCTTTCTTT. The rearrangement joins TRBV7-9 to TRBJ1-1, with 12 bases lining up with TRBD1. There are 18 residues in the CDR3. Germline trimming cut 4 bases from V and 2 bases from J; bases unmatched to any gene: 11. Germline V gives CDR1 SEHNR, CDR2 FQNEAQ (reference sequence).

The CDR3 is CASSLASNEQFF. The CDR3 coding sequence is TGCGCCAGCAGCTTGGCCTCTAATGAGCAGTTCTTC. V gene TRBV5-1 combines with J gene TRBJ2-1; D is unclear. In germline, CDR1 is SGHRS, CDR2 YFSETQ. V dropped 0 bases and J dropped 7 bases, with 5 bases sitting between them. The CDR3 is 12 amino acids.